One T cell receptor (beta chain) is described in this entry. Antigen unknown. This entry is derived from a study of T-cell memory formation after mild COVID-19. Points from the study as a whole: The second-wave clones peaking on day 37 were not confirmed as SARS-CoV-2-specific. Clones shrinking between day 15 and 85 showed a balanced CD4/CD8 split, and those that grew later tilted toward CD4+. Among CD4+ contracting clones, most were CM and EM, and CD8+ ones EMRA.

The authors produced TCR alpha and TCR beta cDNA libraries with sample barcodes and UMIs by 5'RACE using constant-segment primers. A single record per CDR3 protein comes from TCRdb applying MiXCR to the 5' RACE reads. This repertoire shows 210,000 or so distinct CDR3 sequences, roughly 18% found once; its top ten account for roughly 2.3%. The germline gives CDR1 SGHTA, CDR2 FQGTGA. The CDR3 is 19 residues long. V lost 1 base, J lost 0 bases, and 9 bases stayed unmatched. The V gene is TRBV7-3, the J gene TRBJ2-2; the match to TRBD2 covers 9 bases. This receptor was taken from an adult woman who had mild COVID-19 (a few samples of this study predate the infection). Cell type and time point are not known. Sequencing was carried out using PBMCs or a T cell subset sorted from them (not recorded which). This CDR3 reads CASSLRPLSGGANTGELFF. The CDR3 DNA is TGTGCCAGCAGCTTAAGGCCGCTTAGCGGGGGAGCGAACACCGGGGAGCTGTTTTTT. The whole variable domain, filled in from reference TRBV7-3 and TRBJ2-2, reads GAGVSQTPSNKVTEKGKYVELRCDPISGHTALYWYRQSLGQGPEFLIYFQGTGAADDSGLPNDRFFAVRPEGSVSTLKIQRTERGDSAVYLCASSLRPLSGGANTGELFFGEGSRLTVL.